This T cell receptor (beta chain) was recorded in a study of beta chain features in type 1 diabetes. Study-level results: Among type 1 diabetes patients, VDJ junctions had fewer insertions and more deletions. TCRB CDR3s were moderately but significantly shorter in Type 1 diabetes patients in all four CD4+ subsets.

The V gene's germline CDR1 is GTSNPN and CDR2 SVGIG (reference sequence). The CDR3 runs to 16 residues. Trimming took 3 bases from V and 5 from J, leaving 20 bases between them. cDNA synthesis used the whole RNA isolate, giving expressed TCRB sequences. TCRdb keeps only in-frame clones here, not all; method: immunoSEQ multiplex PCR. The table lists nearly 700,000 clones, roughly 12% of them singletons. This clone was seen a few times. Antigen specificity is unknown. This chain connects TRBV30 to TRBJ1-5; TRBD1 might be the D (5 bases). The clonotype originates from a man between 18 and 35 years old with type 1 diabetes. The sequenced sample was naive CD4+ T cells from blood. The CDR3 loop reads CAWSPQRWGDDQPQHF. The CDR3 DNA sequence: TGTGCCTGGAGCCCACAGCGATGGGGGGACGATCAGCCCCAGCATTTT. Drawing the rest from reference TRBV30 and TRBJ1-5, the complete variable domain is SQTIHQWPATLVQPVGSPLSLECTVEGTSNPNLYWYRQAAGRGLQLLFYSVGIGQISSEVPQNLSASRPQDRQFILSSKKLLLSDSGFYLCAWSPQRWGDDQPQHFGDGTRLSIL.